This paragraph covers one T cell receptor (beta chain) sequence. What it recognizes is unknown. CD4+ T cells from unexposed donors were obtained before the COVID-19 pandemic (2011-2018). Isolation of CD4+ T cells took place after roughly nine days in culture. The method was immunoSEQ multiplex PCR; TCRdb's version includes in-frame clones alone and lacks a portion of them. This table holds around 25,000 clones, around four fifths found once. This entry comes from a study of CD4 T cells in relation to SARS-CoV-2 and coronaviruses. Study in general: After roughly 9 days of antigen culture, PBMC TCR beta CDR3s were sequenced. No peptide or an HIV-1 Nef peptide pool served as negative control. The HLA restriction of the shared crossreactive spike epitopes was mapped.

Sequencing was done on a sample of CD4+ T cells from PBMCs, cultured in vitro. The receptor comes from a human donor in good health.

The CDR3 reads CASSLASGVYEQYF. CDR3 nucleotides: TGTGCCAGCAGCTTAGCGTCGGGGGTCTACGAGCAGTACTTC. The rearrangement joins TRBV7-2 to TRBJ2-7, with D possibly TRBD2 on 6 matching bases. Germline lookup yields CDR1 SGHTA and CDR2 FQGNSA. The CDR3 is made up of 14 amino acids. V was clipped by 0 bases and J by 3 bases, with 9 bases between them.